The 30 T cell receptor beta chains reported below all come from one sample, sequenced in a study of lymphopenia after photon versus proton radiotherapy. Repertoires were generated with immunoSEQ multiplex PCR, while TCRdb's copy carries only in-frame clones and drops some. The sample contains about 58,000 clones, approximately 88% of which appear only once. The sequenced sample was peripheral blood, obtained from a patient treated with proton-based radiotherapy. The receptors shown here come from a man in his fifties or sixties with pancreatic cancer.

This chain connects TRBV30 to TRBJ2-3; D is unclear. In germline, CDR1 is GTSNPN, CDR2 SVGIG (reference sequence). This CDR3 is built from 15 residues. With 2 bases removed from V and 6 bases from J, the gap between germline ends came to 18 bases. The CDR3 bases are TGTGCCTGGAGTTCGAGGATACCGGTCGAGGATACGCAGTATTTT. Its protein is CAWSSRIPVEDTQYF.

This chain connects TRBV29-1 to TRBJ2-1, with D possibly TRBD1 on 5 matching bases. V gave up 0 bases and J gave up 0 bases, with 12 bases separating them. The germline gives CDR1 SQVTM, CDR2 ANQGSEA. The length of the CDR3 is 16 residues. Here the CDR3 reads CSVEDPSQGSYNEQFF. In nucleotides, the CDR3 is TGCAGCGTTGAAGACCCTTCCCAGGGCTCCTACAATGAGCAGTTCTTC.

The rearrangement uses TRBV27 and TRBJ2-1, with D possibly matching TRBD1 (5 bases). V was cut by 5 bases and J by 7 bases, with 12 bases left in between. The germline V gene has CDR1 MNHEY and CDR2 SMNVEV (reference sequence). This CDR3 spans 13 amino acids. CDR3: CASSPPQGNEQFF. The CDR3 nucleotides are TGTGCCAGCAGTCCACCCCAGGGTAATGAGCAGTTCTTC.

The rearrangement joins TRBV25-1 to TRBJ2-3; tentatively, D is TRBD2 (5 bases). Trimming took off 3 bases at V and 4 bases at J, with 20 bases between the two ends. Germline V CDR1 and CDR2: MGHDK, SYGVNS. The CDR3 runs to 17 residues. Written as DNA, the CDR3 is TGTGCCAGCAGTGAGCGTACATCCGGAAAGAGGGCAGATACGCAGTATTTT. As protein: CASSERTSGKRADTQYF.

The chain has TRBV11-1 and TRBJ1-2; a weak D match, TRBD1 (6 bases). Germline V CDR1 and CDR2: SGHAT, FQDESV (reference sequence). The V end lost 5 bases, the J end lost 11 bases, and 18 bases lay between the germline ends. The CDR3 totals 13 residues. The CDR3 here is CASSTEGTRPYTF. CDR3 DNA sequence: TGTGCCAGCAGCACAGAGGGGACAAGGCCGTACACCTTC.

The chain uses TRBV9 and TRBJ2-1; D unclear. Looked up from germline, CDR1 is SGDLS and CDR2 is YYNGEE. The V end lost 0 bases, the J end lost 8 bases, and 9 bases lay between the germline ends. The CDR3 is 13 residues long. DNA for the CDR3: TGTGCCAGCAGCGTAGCTAACAGCGATGAGCAGTTCTTC. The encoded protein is CASSVANSDEQFF.

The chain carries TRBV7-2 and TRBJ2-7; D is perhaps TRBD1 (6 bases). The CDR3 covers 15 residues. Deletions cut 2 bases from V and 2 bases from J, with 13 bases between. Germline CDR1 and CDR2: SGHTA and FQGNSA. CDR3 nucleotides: TGTGCCAGCAGCTTAAGGGGGTCAGGGACCTACGAGCAGTACTTC. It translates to CASSLRGSGTYEQYF.

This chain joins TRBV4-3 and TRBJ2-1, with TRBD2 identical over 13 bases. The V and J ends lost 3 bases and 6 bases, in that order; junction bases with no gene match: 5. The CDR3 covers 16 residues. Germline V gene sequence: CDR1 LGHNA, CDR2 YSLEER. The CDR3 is CASSQWTSGSGNEQFF. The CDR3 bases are TGCGCCAGCAGCCAGTGGACTAGCGGGAGCGGCAATGAGCAGTTCTTC.

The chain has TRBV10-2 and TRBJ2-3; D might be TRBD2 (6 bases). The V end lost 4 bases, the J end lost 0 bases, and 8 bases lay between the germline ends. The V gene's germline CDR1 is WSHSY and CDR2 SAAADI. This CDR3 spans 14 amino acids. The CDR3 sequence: CASSVTSSTDTQYF. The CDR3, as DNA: TGCGCCAGCAGTGTGACTAGTAGCACAGATACGCAGTATTTT.

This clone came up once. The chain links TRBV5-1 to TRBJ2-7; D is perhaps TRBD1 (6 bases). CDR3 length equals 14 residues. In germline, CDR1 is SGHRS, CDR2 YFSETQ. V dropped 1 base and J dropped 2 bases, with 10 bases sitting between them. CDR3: CASSLSQGTYEQYF. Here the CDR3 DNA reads TGCGCCAGCAGCTTGAGCCAGGGGACCTACGAGCAGTACTTC.

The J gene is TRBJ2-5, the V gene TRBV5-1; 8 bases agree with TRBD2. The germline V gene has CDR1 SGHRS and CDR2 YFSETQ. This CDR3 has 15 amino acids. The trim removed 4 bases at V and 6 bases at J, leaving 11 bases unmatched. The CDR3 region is CASSPAQGGRKTQYF. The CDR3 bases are TGCGCCAGCAGCCCAGCCCAGGGCGGGAGGAAGACCCAGTACTTC.

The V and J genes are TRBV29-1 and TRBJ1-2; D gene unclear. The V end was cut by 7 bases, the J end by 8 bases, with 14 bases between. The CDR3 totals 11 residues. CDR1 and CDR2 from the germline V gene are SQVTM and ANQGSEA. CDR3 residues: CSATGRGGYTF. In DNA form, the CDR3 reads TGCAGCGCCACCGGACGAGGCGGCTACACCTTC.

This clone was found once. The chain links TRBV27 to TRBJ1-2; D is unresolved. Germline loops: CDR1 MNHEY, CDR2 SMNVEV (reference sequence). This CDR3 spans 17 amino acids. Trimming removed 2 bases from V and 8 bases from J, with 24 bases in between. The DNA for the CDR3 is TGTGCCAGCAGTTTAGACCCCCTGGGTGAGCGGAGCTTGGGCTACACCTTC. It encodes CASSLDPLGERSLGYTF.

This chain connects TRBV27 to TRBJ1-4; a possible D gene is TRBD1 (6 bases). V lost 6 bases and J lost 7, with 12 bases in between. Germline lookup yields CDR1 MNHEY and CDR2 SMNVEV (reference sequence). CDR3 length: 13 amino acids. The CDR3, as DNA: TGTGCCAGCAGCCCAAGGGGGAGTGAAAAACTGTTTTTT. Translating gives CASSPRGSEKLFF.

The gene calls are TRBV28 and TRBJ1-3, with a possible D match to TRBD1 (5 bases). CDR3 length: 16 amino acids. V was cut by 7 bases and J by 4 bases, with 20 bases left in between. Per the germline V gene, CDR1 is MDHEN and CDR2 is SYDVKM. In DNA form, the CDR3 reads TGTGCCAGCACCCCCGGGGGTTGGGCTGGGGGAAACACCATATATTTT. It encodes CASTPGGWAGGNTIYF.

In nucleotides, the CDR3 is TGTGCCAGCAGGATGGACAGGGGTGGCACCGGGGAGCTGTTTTTT. It encodes CASRMDRGGTGELFF. The chain carries TRBV6-5 and TRBJ2-2; the match to TRBD1 covers 9 bases. Germline V gives CDR1 MNHEY, CDR2 SVGAGI. The junction had 6 bases not matched to a gene; V was cut back by 6 bases and J by 4 bases. The CDR3 covers 15 residues.

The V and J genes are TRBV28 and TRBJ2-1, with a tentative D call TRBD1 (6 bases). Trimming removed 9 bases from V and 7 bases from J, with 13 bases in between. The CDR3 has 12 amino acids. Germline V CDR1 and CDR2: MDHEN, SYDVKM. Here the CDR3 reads CASYDRWNEQFF. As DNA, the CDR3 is TGTGCCAGTTATGACAGGTGGAATGAGCAGTTCTTC.

The CDR3 loop reads CASSENGGSETQYF. The CDR3 DNA follows: TGTGCCAGCAGTGAAAATGGAGGTTCGGAGACCCAGTACTTC. The chain uses TRBV6-1 and TRBJ2-5, with D perhaps matching TRBD2 (5 bases). CDR3 length: 14 residues. V was shortened by 2 bases and J by 5 bases, with 12 bases between the two germline ends. Germline CDR1 and CDR2: MNHNS and SASEGT.

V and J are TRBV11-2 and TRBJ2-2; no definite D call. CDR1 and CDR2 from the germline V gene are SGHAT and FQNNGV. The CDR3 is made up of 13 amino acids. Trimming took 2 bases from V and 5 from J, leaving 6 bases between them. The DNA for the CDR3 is TGTGCCAGCAGCTTACTAGGTACCGGGGAGCTGTTTTTT. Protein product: CASSLLGTGELFF.

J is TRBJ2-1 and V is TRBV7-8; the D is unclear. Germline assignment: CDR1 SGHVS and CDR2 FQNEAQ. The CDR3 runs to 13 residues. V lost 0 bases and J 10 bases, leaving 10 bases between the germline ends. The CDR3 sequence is CASSLAIGVEQFF. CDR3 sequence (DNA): TGTGCCAGCAGCTTAGCGATTGGAGTGGAGCAGTTCTTC.

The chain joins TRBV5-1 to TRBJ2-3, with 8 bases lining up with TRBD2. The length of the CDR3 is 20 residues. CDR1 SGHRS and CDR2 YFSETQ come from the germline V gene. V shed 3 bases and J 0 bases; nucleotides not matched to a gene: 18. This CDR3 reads CASSYTGFAGGPSSTDTQYF. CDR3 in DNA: TGCGCCAGCAGCTATACCGGCTTCGCGGGAGGCCCTTCTAGCACAGATACGCAGTATTTT.

The CDR3 bases are TGTGCCAGCAGTCTGAGAACAGGCTCTCAAGGCTACACCTTC. Translating gives CASSLRTGSQGYTF. The chain combines TRBV5-4 with TRBJ1-2; D might be TRBD1 (5 bases). Trimming pared 5 bases from V and 8 bases from J, leaving 19 bases between. From germline, CDR1 is SGHNT and CDR2 YYREEE (reference sequence). The CDR3 has 14 residues.

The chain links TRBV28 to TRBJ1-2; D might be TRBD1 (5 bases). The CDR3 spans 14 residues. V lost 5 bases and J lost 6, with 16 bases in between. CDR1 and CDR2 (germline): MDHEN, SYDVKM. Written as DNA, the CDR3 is TGTGCCAGCAGTCGCCCGGGACGGCTTGATGGCTACACCTTC. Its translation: CASSRPGRLDGYTF.

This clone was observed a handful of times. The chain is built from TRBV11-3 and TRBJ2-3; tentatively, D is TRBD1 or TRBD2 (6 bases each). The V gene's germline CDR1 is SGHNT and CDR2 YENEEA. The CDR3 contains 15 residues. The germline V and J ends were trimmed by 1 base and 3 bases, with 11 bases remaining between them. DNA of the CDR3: TGTGCCAGCAGCTTAGTGGGGGGCAATACAGATACGCAGTATTTT. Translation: CASSLVGGNTDTQYF.

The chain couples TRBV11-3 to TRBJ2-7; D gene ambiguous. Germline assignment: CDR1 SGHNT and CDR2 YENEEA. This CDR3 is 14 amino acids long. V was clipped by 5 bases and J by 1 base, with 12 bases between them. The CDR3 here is CASSHNSGSYEQYF. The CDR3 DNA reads TGTGCCAGCAGCCATAACTCCGGGTCCTACGAGCAGTACTTC.

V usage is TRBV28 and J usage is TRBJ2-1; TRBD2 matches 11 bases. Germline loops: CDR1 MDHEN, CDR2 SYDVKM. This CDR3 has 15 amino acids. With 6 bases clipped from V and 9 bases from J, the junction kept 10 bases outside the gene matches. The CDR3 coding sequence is TGTGCCAGCAGCCCTACTAGCGGGAGTGGAGGTGAGCAGTTCTTC. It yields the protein CASSPTSGSGGEQFF. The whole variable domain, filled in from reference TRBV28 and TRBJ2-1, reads DVKVTQSSRYLVKRTGEKVFLECVQDMDHENMFWYRQDPGLGLRLIYFSYDVKMKEKGDIPEGYSVSREKKERFSLILESASTNQTSMYLCASSPTSGSGGEQFFGPGTRLTVL.

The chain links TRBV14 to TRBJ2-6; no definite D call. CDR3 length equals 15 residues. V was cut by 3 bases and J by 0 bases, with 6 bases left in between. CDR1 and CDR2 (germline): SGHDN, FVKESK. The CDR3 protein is CASSHWGSGANVLTF. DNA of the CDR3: TGTGCCAGCAGCCACTGGGGCTCTGGGGCCAACGTCCTGACTTTC. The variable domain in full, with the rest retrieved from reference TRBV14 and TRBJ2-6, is EAGVTQFPSHSVIEKGQTVTLRCDPISGHDNLYWYRRVMGKEIKFLLHFVKESKQDESGMPNNRFLAERTGGTYSTLKVQPAELEDSGVYFCASSHWGSGANVLTFGAGSRLTVL.

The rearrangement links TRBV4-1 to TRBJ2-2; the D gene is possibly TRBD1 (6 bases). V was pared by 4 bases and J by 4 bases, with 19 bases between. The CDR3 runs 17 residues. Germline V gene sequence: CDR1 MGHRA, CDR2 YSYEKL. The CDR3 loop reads CASSPFGQTSGTGELFF. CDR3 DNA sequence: TGCGCCAGCAGCCCCTTCGGACAGACTTCAGGCACCGGGGAGCTGTTTTTT.

CDR3 amino acids: CASSDRLLQETQYF. The CDR3 bases are TGTGCCAGCAGTGACCGCCTCCTTCAAGAGACCCAGTACTTC. This chain uses TRBV25-1 with TRBJ2-5; D remains ambiguous. V lost 3 bases and J lost 2, with 10 bases in between. Germline V gene sequence: CDR1 MGHDK, CDR2 SYGVNS. The CDR3 is 14 residues long.

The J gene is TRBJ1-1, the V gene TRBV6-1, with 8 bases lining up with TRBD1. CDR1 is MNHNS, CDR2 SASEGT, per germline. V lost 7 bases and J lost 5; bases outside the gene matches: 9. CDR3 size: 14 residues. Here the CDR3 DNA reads TGTGCCAGCATCATGGACAGGGTGGTAACTGAAGCTTTCTTT. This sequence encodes CASIMDRVVTEAFF.